The clone carrying this T cell receptor beta chain occurred once. Clones were sequenced by immunoSEQ multiplex PCR, and TCRdb holds only the in-frame ones, with some missing. The sample consists of 55,000 to 80,000 clones, 70% to 85% of them appearing once. This record belongs to a study of blood T cell repertoires in COVID-19. The germline V gene has CDR1 LNHDA and CDR2 SQIVND (reference sequence). Deletions cut 5 bases from V and 4 bases from J, with 11 bases between. This CDR3 is 14 amino acids long. Material: peripheral blood. The source is a woman in her seventies with acute or convalescent COVID-19. The V and J genes are TRBV19 and TRBJ2-2; no definite D call. The CDR3 spells CASSSQIATGELFF. The CDR3 nucleotides read TGTGCCAGTAGTTCCCAGATCGCCACCGGGGAGCTGTTTTTT.